The entry below describes one T cell receptor (beta chain). The data are from a study of cytomegalovirus exposure and HLA in healthy donors. Only in-frame clones appear in the TCRdb table, and some are missing; sequencing was by immunoSEQ multiplex PCR. The sample consists of approximately 200,000 clones, 85% to 95% of them appearing once. The donors were members of the validation cohort, which comprised roughly 130 subjects and was separate from the first cohort of roughly 700 subjects. Germline CDR1 and CDR2: SGHRS and YFSETQ. V dropped 4 bases and J dropped 2 bases, with 20 bases sitting between them. This CDR3 has 17 amino acids.

The sequence came from a young woman in good health and CMV-seronegative. The specimen was PBMCs. The chain carries TRBV5-1 and TRBJ2-3; D might be TRBD2 (6 bases). The CDR3 coding sequence is TGCGCCAGCAGCCCTCGGAGATTTGCGGGGCACACAGATACGCAGTATTTT. Translating it yields CASSPRRFAGHTDTQYF.